This T cell receptor beta chain was recovered during a study of T cell responses to AZD1222 COVID-19 vaccine. Across the whole study: Whether given at about 4 or about 12 weeks, second doses were pooled. Study conclusions and caveats: Spike-specific TCR breadth and depth grew following two AZD1222 doses. White British people made up most donors, females outnumbered males, and clonal diversity was possibly underestimated.

Sequencing was performed with immunoSEQ multiplex PCR; in TCRdb, only in-frame clones are kept and a portion is missing. The sample has more than 70,000 clones; about 86% are singletons. This clone occurred once. The antigen remains unidentified. CDR3 size: 16 residues. With 4 bases removed from V and 0 bases from J, the gap between germline ends came to 14 bases. CDR1 and CDR2 (germline): KGHSH, LQKENI. This specimen consisted of peripheral blood, obtained on day 0 of AZD1222 vaccination. The rearrangement joins TRBV18 to TRBJ2-3; possible D gene TRBD2, 6 bases. The source is an adult in good health. In DNA form, the CDR3 reads TGTGCCAGCTCACTATCGAGCGGGCTAAGCACAGATACGCAGTATTTT. This gives the protein CASSLSSGLSTDTQYF.